These 26 T cell receptor beta chains came from one sample sequenced in a study of beta chain features in type 1 diabetes. Expressed TCRB transcripts were sequenced, since all the RNA that had been isolated was reverse transcribed. Produced via immunoSEQ multiplex PCR; TCRdb's table is partial and in-frame only. There are roughly 450,000 clones in the sample; about an eighth occur only once, and over 0.04% lies in the top ten. Sequencing input: naive CD4+ T cells from blood. Receptor source: a woman in her late teens or twenties in good health.

This clone was seen more than once but under ten times. The DNA is omitted, as the CDR3 cannot be located on it reliably, and the CDR3 follows TCRdb's listing. The CDR3 loop is CASSKFGTGSSYEQYV. The chain couples TRBV21-1 to TRBJ2-7; the table assigns TRBD1, which was not confirmed against the DNA. TRBV21-1 is classified as a pseudogene. The CDR3 has 16 residues if both end residues are counted.

This clone has only a few counts. The chain carries TRBV9 and TRBJ2-1, with D unresolved. The germline V gene encodes CDR1 SGDLS and CDR2 YYNGEE. The V and J ends lost 0 bases and 6 bases respectively, with 10 bases between them. The CDR3 sequence is 14 residues long. The CDR3 sequence is CASSVVGSPNEQFF. The CDR3 nucleotides read TGTGCCAGCAGCGTAGTAGGCAGCCCCAATGAGCAGTTCTTC.

The chain couples TRBV5-1 to TRBJ2-6, with TRBD2 identical over 7 bases. Trimming took 0 bases from V and 2 from J; bases not matched to a gene: 2. The CDR3 extends over 16 amino acids. Germline CDR1 SGHRS, CDR2 YFSETQ. CDR3 DNA sequence: TGCGCCAGCAGCTTGGCCGCGGGGGCTGGGGCCAACGTCCTGACTTTC. Translation: CASSLAAGAGANVLTF.

This clone was detected a few times. This chain's CDR3 is CASLRTKRDGSYEQYF. The DNA of the CDR3 is TGTGCCAGCCTACGCACAAAGCGGGATGGGTCCTACGAGCAGTACTTC. The V and J genes are TRBV10-3 and TRBJ2-7; 7 bases line up with TRBD2. The ends lost 10 bases at V and 1 base at J; junction bases unmatched: 16. The CDR3 extends over 16 amino acids. Germline assignment: CDR1 ENHRY and CDR2 SYGVKD.

The V gene is TRBV7-9, the J gene TRBJ1-2; the match to TRBD1 covers 8 bases. Germline V CDR1 and CDR2: SEHNR, FQNEAQ (reference sequence). This CDR3 is 15 amino acids long. The V and J ends lost 4 bases and 4 bases, in that order; junction bases with no gene match: 8. CDR3 region: CASSSAGGEGYGYTF. CDR3 DNA sequence: TGTGCCAGCAGCTCTGCAGGGGGCGAAGGCTATGGCTACACCTTC.

This sequence joins TRBV30 and TRBJ1-4; TRBD1 is a possible D gene (6 bases). The V end was cut by 0 bases, the J end by 8 bases, with 22 bases between. The CDR3 is 17 residues long. The germline V gene encodes CDR1 GTSNPN and CDR2 SVGIG (reference sequence). The CDR3 here is CAWSVVRVGHLYEKLFF. DNA for the CDR3: TGTGCCTGGAGTGTCGTTCGGGTGGGACACCTATACGAAAAACTGTTTTTT.

This clone was counted many times. The chain is built from TRBV29-1 and TRBJ2-1, with TRBD1 matching over 8 bases. Trimming at V came to 7 bases and at J to 8 bases, leaving 10 bases not matched to a gene. Germline V gene sequence: CDR1 SQVTM, CDR2 ANQGSEA. The CDR3 contains 13 residues. CDR3 loop: CSGDDRGGYEQFF. The CDR3 nucleotides are TGCAGCGGGGACGACAGGGGCGGCTATGAGCAGTTCTTC.

The chain links TRBV4-3 to TRBJ2-7, with a possible D match to TRBD2 (6 bases). The CDR3 has 17 residues. Deletions cut 2 bases from V and 0 bases from J, with 17 bases between. Germline V lookup: CDR1 LGHNA, CDR2 YSLEER. The CDR3 nucleotides are TGCGCCAGCAGCCAACTAGCGACCGGGACGGACTCCTACGAGCAGTACTTC. Translation gives CASSQLATGTDSYEQYF.

The chain is built from TRBV19 and TRBJ2-5, with no clear D. The germline CDR1 and CDR2 sequences are LNHDA and SQIVND (reference sequence). CDR3 length: 14 residues. Between the trimmed V and J ends, which lost 7 bases and 4 bases, there was a span of 16 bases. CDR3 region: CASNFGGVLETQYF. The DNA for the CDR3 is TGTGCCAGTAACTTCGGTGGGGTTTTAGAGACCCAGTACTTC.

Only a few counts were recorded for this clone. CDR3 residues: CASSTQGSGNTIYF. The CDR3 DNA reads TGTGCCAGCAGCACTCAGGGATCCGGAAACACCATATATTTT. The chain recombines TRBV5-6 with TRBJ1-3, with D perhaps matching TRBD1 (5 bases). The germline V gene has CDR1 SGHDT and CDR2 YYEEEE. Between the trimmed V and J ends, which lost 4 bases and 4 bases, there was a span of 12 bases. This CDR3 is 14 amino acids long.

The table lists this clone with a few counts. The rearrangement links TRBV14 to TRBJ2-3; D unresolved. V lost 4 bases and J lost 2, with 10 bases in between. CDR1 SGHDN and CDR2 FVKESK come from the germline V gene. CDR3 size: 14 residues. The CDR3 nucleotides read TGTGCCAGCAGCCCCGTCCGATCCACAGATACGCAGTATTTT. Protein: CASSPVRSTDTQYF.

This clone was detected only a few times. The chain uses TRBV2 and TRBJ2-2; D may be TRBD1 (5 bases). Germline CDR1 reads SNHLY; CDR2 reads FYNNEI. CDR3 size: 13 residues. The V gene lost 2 bases and the J gene lost 5 bases, with 6 bases spanning the gap. This CDR3 is CASSERQTGELFF. For the CDR3, the DNA is TGTGCCAGCAGTGAACGACAGACCGGGGAGCTGTTTTTT.

This clone was picked up a small number of times. V gene TRBV10-3 combines with J gene TRBJ2-7, with D perhaps TRBD1 (6 bases). CDR3 length: 14 amino acids. Germline CDR1 ENHRY, CDR2 SYGVKD. Deletions cut 10 bases from V and 3 bases from J, with 19 bases between. CDR3 residues: CATQRGSGGYEQYF. The CDR3 bases are TGTGCCACCCAGAGGGGGAGTGGGGGCTACGAGCAGTACTTC.

A few counts support this clone. The chain carries TRBV20-1 and TRBJ2-1; D not resolved. Germline CDR1 and CDR2: DFQATT and SNEGSKA (reference sequence). This CDR3 has 11 amino acids. V was cut by 6 bases and J by 10 bases, with 13 bases left in between. CDR3 region: CSAPDLREQFF. In DNA, the CDR3 is TGCAGTGCCCCTGACCTCAGGGAGCAGTTCTTC.

This chain joins TRBV29-1 and TRBJ2-3; 9 bases are a match to TRBD2. CDR3 length equals 14 residues. Germline V gene lookup returns CDR1 SQVTM and CDR2 ANQGSEA. Losses at the gene ends were 7 bases for V and 6 bases for J; bases not matched to a gene: 11. CDR3 in DNA: TGCAGCGACTCCGGGACTAGCACTCGGGATACGCAGTATTTT. Translating it yields CSDSGTSTRDTQYF.

This clone was seen a handful of times. This sequence joins TRBV10-3 and TRBJ2-7, with 10 nucleotides matching TRBD2. The CDR3 is made up of 16 amino acids. J lost 5 bases, V lost 7 bases, and 14 bases had no gene match. In germline, CDR1 is ENHRY, CDR2 SYGVKD. CDR3 residues: CAINIPAGGRCDEQYF. DNA for the CDR3: TGTGCCATCAATATTCCAGCGGGAGGGAGGTGCGACGAGCAGTACTTC.

This clone was recorded a few times. The gene calls are TRBV28 and TRBJ2-2; D perhaps matches TRBD1 (6 bases). V was pared by 3 bases and J by 9 bases, with 14 bases between. The CDR3 contains 14 residues. Germline V gene data show CDR1 as MDHEN and CDR2 as SYDVKM. The CDR3 protein is CASSLINGGRELFF. CDR3 coding DNA: TGTGCCAGCAGTTTGATCAATGGGGGCCGGGAGCTGTTTTTT. The full variable domain, with the rest looked up from reference TRBV28 and TRBJ2-2, is DVKVTQSSRYLVKRTGEKVFLECVQDMDHENMFWYRQDPGLGLRLIYFSYDVKMKEKGDIPEGYSVSREKKERFSLILESASTNQTSMYLCASSLINGGRELFFGEGSRLTVL.

The chain uses TRBV29-1 and TRBJ1-2; 7 positions match TRBD1. Trimming removed 6 bases from V and 3 bases from J; junction bases left unmatched: 7. The V gene's germline CDR1 is SQVTM and CDR2 ANQGSEA. This CDR3 is built from 13 residues. CDR3 amino acids: CSVQGNMDYGYTF. The CDR3 region has the DNA TGCAGCGTACAGGGGAATATGGACTATGGCTACACCTTC.

This chain joins TRBV2 and TRBJ2-5, with 9 bases lining up with TRBD2. CDR3 length equals 15 residues. Germline V gene lookup returns CDR1 SNHLY and CDR2 FYNNEI. The V gene end was trimmed by 6 bases and the J gene end by 5 bases; junction bases not matched to a gene: 10. The CDR3 region has the DNA TGTGCCAGCAGGTCAATAGCGGGAGTACAGGAGACCCAGTACTTC. Translated, it gives CASRSIAGVQETQYF.

This chain uses TRBV21-1 with TRBJ2-3. TRBV21-1 is labeled a pseudogene. The CDR3 totals 12 residues. The CDR3 bases are TGTGCGTACACAAAAAGGACAGATACGCAGTATTTT. Amino acids: CAYTKRTDTQYF.

V usage is TRBV18 and J usage is TRBJ1-1; the D is unclear. Germline CDR1 reads KGHSH; CDR2 reads LQKENI. The ends were cut back, 6 bases at V and 4 bases at J, with 9 bases in the middle. This CDR3 region has 12 residues. The CDR3 nucleotides read TGTGCCAGCTCTTCCGCCGGCACTGAAGCTTTCTTT. This sequence encodes CASSSAGTEAFF.

The V gene is TRBV13, the J gene TRBJ1-4; no reliable D call. The CDR3 runs 15 residues. Germline V CDR1 and CDR2: PRHDT, FYEKMQ (reference sequence). Trimming took 6 bases from V and 6 from J, leaving 17 bases between them. The CDR3 is CASRPSSAFDEKLFF. The CDR3 DNA reads TGTGCCAGCAGACCATCCAGCGCTTTCGATGAAAAACTGTTTTTT.

Comments on this clone: A much larger clonotype is one base distant, so this may be a read error. The rearrangement joins TRBV7-8 to TRBJ2-2; D is undetermined. Between the trimmed V and J ends, which lost 3 bases and 1 base, there was a span of 6 bases. Germline V gene sequence: CDR1 SGHVS, CDR2 FQNEAQ. The CDR3 contains 14 residues. Here the CDR3 DNA reads TGTGCCAGCAGCTTGTACCGGAACACCGGGGAGCTGTTTTTT. Translating it yields CASSLYRNTGELFF.

This sequence joins TRBV25-1 and TRBJ1-6, with 9 bases fitting TRBD1. The J segment lost 9 bases and the V segment lost 1 base, leaving 4 bases of the junction unmatched. Germline V lookup: CDR1 MGHDK, CDR2 SYGVNS. The CDR3 spans 15 residues. Here the CDR3 reads CASSELQGAGSPLHF. The CDR3 DNA reads TGTGCCAGCAGTGAATTACAGGGGGCAGGTTCACCCCTCCACTTT.

The V and J genes are TRBV7-2 and TRBJ2-7; possibly TRBD2 for D (6 bases). V lost 5 bases, J lost 7 bases, and 15 bases lay in between. The CDR3 has 13 amino acids. The germline V gene has CDR1 SGHTA and CDR2 FQGNSA. CDR3 sequence (DNA): TGTGCCAGCAGCCACTCCGGGGGATGGGAGCAGTACGTC. Translation: CASSHSGGWEQYV.

This clone was found a few times. V and J are TRBV19 and TRBJ2-3; D uncertain. V lost 7 bases and J 2 bases, leaving 13 bases between the germline ends. The CDR3 length is 14 residues. Germline-derived CDR1 and CDR2 are LNHDA and SQIVND (reference sequence). The CDR3 region is CASKEAAHTDTQYF. CDR3 coding DNA: TGTGCCAGTAAGGAAGCAGCCCACACAGATACGCAGTATTTT.